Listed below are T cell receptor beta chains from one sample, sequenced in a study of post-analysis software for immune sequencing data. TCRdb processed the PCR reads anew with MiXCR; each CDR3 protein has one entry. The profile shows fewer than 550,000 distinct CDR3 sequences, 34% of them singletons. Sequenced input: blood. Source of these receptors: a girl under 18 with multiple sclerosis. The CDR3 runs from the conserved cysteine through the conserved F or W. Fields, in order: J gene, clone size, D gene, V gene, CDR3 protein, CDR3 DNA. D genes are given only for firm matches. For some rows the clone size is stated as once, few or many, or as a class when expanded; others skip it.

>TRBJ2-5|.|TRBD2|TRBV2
CASSAFGTSGQETQYF
TGTGCCAGCAGCGCTTTCGGGACTAGCGGCCAAGAGACCCAGTACTTC
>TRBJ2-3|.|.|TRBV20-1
CSAPSPTDTQYF
TGCAGTGCCCCCTCGCCCACAGATACGCAGTATTTT
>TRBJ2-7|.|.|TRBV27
CASSYPRVPSYEQYF
TGTGCCAGCAGTTATCCCAGGGTCCCCTCCTACGAGCAGTACTTC
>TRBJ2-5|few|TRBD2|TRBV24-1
CATSDVAGRETQYF
TGTGCCACCAGTGACGTAGCGGGGAGAGAGACCCAGTACTTC
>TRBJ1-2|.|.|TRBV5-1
CASSLSPLSANYGYTF
TGCGCCAGCAGCTTGTCGCCATTATCCGCTAACTATGGCTACACCTTC
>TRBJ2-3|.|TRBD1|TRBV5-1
CASSEDRGSTDTQYF
TGCGCCAGCAGTGAAGACAGGGGAAGCACAGATACGCAGTATTTT
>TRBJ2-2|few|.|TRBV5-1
CASSSGALPTGELFF
TGCGCCAGCAGTTCAGGGGCCCTTCCGACCGGGGAGCTGTTTTTT
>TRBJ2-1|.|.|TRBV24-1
CATSDWTPGEGDNEQFF
TGTGCCACCAGTGATTGGACCCCCGGGGAAGGAGACAATGAGCAGTTCTTC
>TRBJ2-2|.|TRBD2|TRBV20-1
CSAIWRGIGTGELFF
TGCAGTGCGATATGGCGGGGGATAGGCACCGGGGAGCTGTTTTTT
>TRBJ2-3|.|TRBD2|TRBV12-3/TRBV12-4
CASSPPGLAGGRTDTQCF
TGTGCCAGCAGCCCCCCGGGACTAGCGGGGGGGCGCACAGATACGCAGTGTTTT
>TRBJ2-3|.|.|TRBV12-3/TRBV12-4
CASRPRGLDTQYF
TGTGCCAGCAGACCCCGCGGCCTTGATACGCAGTATTTT
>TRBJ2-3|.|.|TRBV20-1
CSAPPDDVPSTDTQYF
TGCAGTGCCCCCCCCGACGACGTTCCCAGCACAGATACGCAGTATTTT
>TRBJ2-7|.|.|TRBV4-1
CASAGERYEQYF
TGCGCCAGCGCCGGTGAGAGGTACGAGCAGTACTTC
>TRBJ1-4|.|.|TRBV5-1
CASRPQGSEKLFF
TGCGCCAGCAGACCACAGGGAAGCGAAAAACTGTTTTTT
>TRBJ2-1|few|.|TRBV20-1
CSATPLNEQFF
TGCAGTGCTACTCCCCTCAATGAGCAGTTCTTC
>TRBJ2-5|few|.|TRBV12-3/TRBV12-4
CASSLLRQSQETQYF
TGTGCCAGCAGTTTACTACGGCAGAGTCAAGAGACCCAGTACTTC
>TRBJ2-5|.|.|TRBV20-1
CSASREKSWYQETQYF
TGCAGTGCTAGCCGGGAGAAGTCATGGTACCAAGAGACCCAGTACTTC
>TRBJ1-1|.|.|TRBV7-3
CASSPQGLAEAFF
TGTGCCAGCAGCCCTCAGGGGCTGGCTGAAGCTTTCTTT
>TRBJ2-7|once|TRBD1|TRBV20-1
CSARDRDRYYEQYF
TGCAGTGCTAGGGACCGGGACAGGTACTACGAGCAGTACTTC
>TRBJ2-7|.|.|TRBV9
CASSVASPASYEQYF
TGTGCCAGCAGCGTAGCTTCCCCAGCCTCCTACGAGCAGTACTTC
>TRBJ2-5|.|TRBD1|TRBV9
CASSPWTGKETQYF
TGTGCCAGCAGCCCGTGGACAGGGAAAGAGACCCAGTACTTC
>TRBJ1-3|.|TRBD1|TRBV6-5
CASSSTTGAGNTIYF
TGTGCCAGCAGTTCCACGACAGGGGCCGGAAACACCATATATTTT
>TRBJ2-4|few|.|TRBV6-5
CASSYDNRAKNIQYF
TGTGCCAGCAGTTATGACAATCGGGCCAAAAACATTCAGTACTTC
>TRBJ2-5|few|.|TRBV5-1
CASSSSPDQETQYF
TGCGCCAGCAGCTCGAGCCCGGACCAGGAGACCCAGTACTTC
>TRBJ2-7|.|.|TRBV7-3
CASRFSAGASYEQYF
TGTGCCAGCAGATTTTCAGCAGGGGCCTCCTACGAGCAGTACTTC
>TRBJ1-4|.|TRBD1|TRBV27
CASSLFPDRGPNEKLFF
TGTGCCAGCAGTTTATTCCCAGACAGGGGGCCTAATGAAAAACTGTTTTTT
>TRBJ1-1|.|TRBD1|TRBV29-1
CSVGGQDGGGTEAFF
TGCAGCGTTGGTGGACAGGACGGGGGGGGCACTGAAGCTTTCTTT
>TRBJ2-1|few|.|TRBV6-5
CASSRSGSYNEQFF
TGTGCCAGCAGTCGTAGCGGTTCCTACAATGAGCAGTTCTTC
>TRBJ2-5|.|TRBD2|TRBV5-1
CASSLVGLASETQYF
TGCGCCAGCAGCTTGGTGGGACTAGCATCAGAGACCCAGTACTTC
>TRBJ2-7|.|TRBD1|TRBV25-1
CASSERDSHEQYF
TGTGCCAGCAGTGAACGGGACAGTCACGAGCAGTACTTC
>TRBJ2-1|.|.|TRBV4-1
CASSQEPGRPGYEQFF
TGCGCCAGCAGCCAAGAGCCGGGGCGACCGGGTTATGAGCAGTTCTTC
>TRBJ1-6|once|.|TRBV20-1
CSAPGKGTNSPLHF
TGCAGTGCTCCAGGGAAAGGGACCAATTCACCCCTCCACTTT
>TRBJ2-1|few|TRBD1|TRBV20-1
CSASQGTSYNEQFF
TGCAGTGCTTCACAGGGGACCTCCTACAATGAGCAGTTCTTC
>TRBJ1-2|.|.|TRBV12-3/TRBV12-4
CASSYAPQGYGYTF
TGTGCCAGCAGTTACGCACCCCAGGGCTATGGCTACACCTTC
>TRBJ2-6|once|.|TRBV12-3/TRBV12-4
CASSYFYPRRSGANVRTF
TGTGCCAGCAGTTATTTTTACCCTAGACGCTCTGGGGCCAACGTCCGGACTTTC
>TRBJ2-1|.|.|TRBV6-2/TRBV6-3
CASSFLVNEQFF
TGTGCCAGCAGTTTTCTAGTCAATGAGCAGTTCTTC
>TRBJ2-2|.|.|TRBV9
CASSVAHNSGELFF
TGTGCCAGCAGCGTAGCCCATAATAGCGGGGAGCTGTTTTTT
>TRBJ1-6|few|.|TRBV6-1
CASRGLPPLNSPLHF
TGTGCCAGCAGGGGGTTACCCCCTCTTAATTCACCCCTCCACTTT
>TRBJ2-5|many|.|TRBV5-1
CASSLVSGQETQYF
TGTGCCAGCAGCTTAGTGAGCGGACAAGAGACCCAGTACTTC
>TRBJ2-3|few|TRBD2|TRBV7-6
CASSGSAGGPYTQYF
TGTGCCAGCAGCGGCTCAGCGGGGGGACCTTATACGCAGTATTTT
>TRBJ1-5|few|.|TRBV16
CASSQGRDAQPQHF
TGTGCCAGCAGCCAAGGCAGGGATGCTCAGCCCCAGCATTTT
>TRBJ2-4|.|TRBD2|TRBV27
CASSLAGGVAKNIQYF
TGTGCCAGCAGTTTGGCGGGGGGGGTAGCCAAAAACATTCAGTACTTC